At least ten counts were recorded for the clone carrying this T cell receptor beta chain. Its antigen is not identified. These data are taken from a study of regulatory T cells in long-lasting Graves disease. Time point noted: newly diagnosed GD, antithyroid drugs for less than 3 months. RNA extracted from PBMCs served as the sequencing template. For TCR beta, libraries came from iRepertoire HTBI primers and Arm-PCR of CDR3 regions. TCRdb independently ran MiXCR on the multiplex PCR reads; one entry per CDR3 protein. The sample records 450,000 to 650,000 distinct CDR3 sequences, roughly 16% being singletons. The CDR3 covers 17 residues. The ends lost 4 bases at V and 4 bases at J; junction bases unmatched: 10. Germline assignment: CDR1 MDHEN and CDR2 SYDVKM. Study outcomes and limitations: Favored gene segments in persistent disease were TRBV28, TRBJ1-2 and TRBJ2-5.

This sample was also put to use in a study of T cells in Graves' hyperthyroidism and ophthalmopathy. That report adds: Stable Graves' hyperthyroidism meant no ophthalmopathy progression within 18 months. Within blood appeared most thyroid clonotypes that had expanded above 0.001. A model built on 13 V-J features separated ophthalmopathy from stable hyperthyroidism.

The sequenced sample was peripheral blood mononuclear cells (PBMCs), obtained at new diagnosis, from a patient treated with antithyroid drugs. The V and J genes are TRBV28 and TRBJ1-2; 12 positions match TRBD1. The sequence was obtained from a woman aged 35-65 years with Graves disease. CDR3 nucleotides: TGTGCCAGCAGTTCCCCCTCTCCGGGACAGGGGGCCTATGGCTACACCTTC. Amino acids: CASSSPSPGQGAYGYTF.